This T cell receptor (beta chain) came from a study of shared clonotypes between healthy human individuals. General observations from the study: Larger estimated richness was generally seen in naive subsets than in memory subsets. Between a few donors, naive CD4 clonotypes were shared at a level of around 5.2%.

This clone was counted once. What it binds is not known. This table comes from immunoSEQ multiplex PCR, and its TCRdb copy is limited to in-frame clones, with some not included. The sample includes 2,500,000 or so clones, more than 90% of them seen just once. Germline CDR1 SNHLY, CDR2 FYNNEI. With 6 bases clipped from V and 12 bases from J, the junction kept 3 bases outside the gene matches. The CDR3 has 11 residues. This TCR was sampled from a man aged 18 to 30 in good health. The chain is built from TRBV2 and TRBJ2-1; 9 bases are shared with TRBD2. Sequenced sample: naive CD4+ T cells sorted from blood. This sample's subset: CD45RA+ positively selected. CDR3 region: CASSRGLAQFF. CDR3 DNA: TGTGCCAGCAGCCGGGGACTAGCGCAGTTCTTC.